The 5 T cell receptor beta chains presented below share a single source sample, sequenced in a study of T cells in narcolepsy. The method was immunoSEQ multiplex PCR; TCRdb's version includes in-frame clones alone and lacks a portion of them. Here the sample spans under 40,000 clones, 75% to 85% being singletons. The specimen sequenced was CD45RA- memory CD4+ T cells from PBMCs. The receptors were gathered from a human donor with narcolepsy.

The chain links TRBV7-9 to TRBJ2-4, with TRBD1 identical over 11 bases. In germline, CDR1 is SEHNR, CDR2 FQNEAQ (reference sequence). After removal of 4 bases from V and 7 bases from J, the junction contained 9 bases not matched to a gene. The CDR3 length is 16 residues. CDR3 residues: CASSSPDRGLTNIQYF. Written as DNA, the CDR3 is TGTGCCAGCAGCTCCCCGGACAGGGGGCTTACGAACATTCAGTACTTC.

J is TRBJ2-1 and V is TRBV10-1; the D gene is possibly TRBD2 (5 bases). This CDR3 has 12 residues. Between the trimmed V and J ends, which lost 2 bases and 12 bases, there was a span of 11 bases. Germline V gene data show CDR1 as WNHNN and CDR2 as SYGVQD (reference sequence). CDR3 sequence reads: CASSETGSGQFF. CDR3 sequence (DNA): TGCGCCAGCAGTGAGACGGGGTCTGGGCAGTTCTTC.

This clone was found a few times. The germline gene is not matched at one end of the junction; a read error may be the cause. The rearrangement uses TRBV7-7 and TRBJ1-4; no clear D. The CDR3 consists of 15 residues. CDR1 is SSHAT, CDR2 FNYEAQ, per germline (reference sequence). The CDR3 loop reads CASSLGPSPKEKLFF. CDR3 coding DNA: TGTGCTAGCAGCTTAGGACCGAGTCCAAAGGAAAAACTGTTTTTT.

The chain uses TRBV15 and TRBJ1-5; D remains unclear. CDR3 length: 12 residues. Between the trimmed V and J ends, which lost 4 bases and 2 bases, there was a span of 3 bases. Germline CDR1 is LNHNV and CDR2 is YYDKDF (reference sequence). CDR3 sequence (DNA): TGTGCCACCAGCATCGGCAATCAGCCCCAGCATTTT. Translation: CATSIGNQPQHF.

CDR3: CASSRQAFNTEAFF. The CDR3 bases are TGTGCCAGCAGTCGACAGGCCTTTAACACTGAAGCTTTCTTT. This rearrangement joins TRBV6-1 to TRBJ1-1; a weak D match, TRBD1 (6 bases). The V end lost 5 bases, the J end lost 2 bases, and 12 bases lay between the germline ends. Per germline, CDR1 MNHNS and CDR2 SASEGT. CDR3 length: 14 residues.